This T cell receptor beta chain was obtained from a study of molecular identifiers for immune sequencing clone quantification. Points from the study as a whole: In CMV-specific effectors, clones above 20 copies held over 99% of molecules; naive, under 1%.

In this sample, this clonotype turned up a few times. Its antigen is undetermined. TCRdb re-analysed the PCR reads in MiXCR, keeping a single row per CDR3 protein. This sample yields about 500,000 distinct CDR3 sequences, of which about 25% are seen a single time; under 0.8% belongs to the top ten. The CDR3 loop spans 13 amino acids. The germline gives CDR1 ENHRY, CDR2 SYGVKD. V shed 5 bases and J shed 7 bases, with 11 bases lying between them. Sequencing was carried out using naive CD8+ T cells from blood, with Jurkat cell RNA spiked in. As for subset: FACS-sorted CD8+CD4-CCR7+CD45RA+ naive T cells. The clonotype originates from a human donor in good health. Some libraries in this study had Jurkat cell RNA spiked in. The chain recombines TRBV10-3 with TRBJ2-2; D not resolved. CDR3 in amino acids: CAISPSDHGELFF. The CDR3 nucleotides are TGTGCCATCAGTCCCTCCGACCACGGGGAGCTGTTTTTT.